This T cell receptor (beta chain) was recovered during a study of shared clonotypes between healthy human individuals (dated by TCRdb to about 2020). Regarding the research as a whole: The cohort comprised a couple of women and a few men aged 18 to 49 years. To estimate repertoire size and how much clonotypes are shared between individuals, the study performed deep sequencing of blood TCR repertoires from a few healthy adults. Per donor, three plates each were used for CD4 naive and CD4 memory, two for CD8 naive, and one for CD8 memory. Each donor's leukapheresis produced roughly between roughly 0.85 and 9.5 billion PBMCs. To increase sequencing depth and limit assay-specific biases, TCR repertoire library preparation and sequencing were carried out by different laboratories using diverse techniques. Broad study findings and their caveats: Compared with non-shared clonotypes, clonotypes shared by all four sorted-subset donors had higher generation probabilities. Pairwise subsampling led to the expectation that sequencing depth would affect the degree of clonotype sharing among donors. Estimated clonotype richness was generally larger for naive than for memory subsets. Because the study included only a small number of donors, the genetic and exposure-history diversity represented was limited. Even with the large sequencing depth, rarefaction of the sorted-subset datasets indicated that sequencing was incomplete. Sharing across a few donors was observed for approximately 4.6% of naive CD4, 3.5% of naive CD8, roughly 2.3% of memory CD4, and 0.4% of memory CD8 clonotypes. Sampling was restricted to blood, and TCR repertoires in tissue are likely to differ from TCR repertoires in blood.

TCR CDR3 regions were amplified from genomic DNA by multiplex PCR using the deep immunoSEQ assay. Extracted genomic DNA from each cell subset was spread evenly across all wells of several immunoSEQ 96-well plates, with each plate serving as a replicate. For sorted subsets, each replicate PCR was loaded with about 200 ng genomic DNA, equivalent to 30,000 or so T cell genomes. Purified libraries were quantified with a Qubit 3.0 fluorometer, sized on a Bioanalyzer 2100, and re-quantified with the KAPA Library Quantification kit. Every immunoSEQ 96-well plate was sequenced on a separate single-read 150-cycle Illumina NextSeq 550 flow cell. The paper's data handling went like this. Because only junctional sequences without quality scores were contained in the immunoSEQ output, filtering matching that applied to full-length reads could not be performed. To assign V/J genes and CDR3, sequences were annotated using PyIR, a Python wrapper for IgBLAST v1.9, with IMGT germline references. Reads were filtered out if the reads had weak V/J assignments (E-value above 1e-6), no CDR3, stop codons, out-of-frame junctions, or ambiguous translated residues. V3J clonotypes were defined as sequences sharing the same inferred V gene, J gene, and CDR3 amino acid sequence. The percentage overlap between two repertoires was calculated by dividing the number of shared unique clonotypes by the size of the smaller repertoire. Richness of each repertoire was evaluated using RTK rarefaction, the Chao1 estimator, and Recon v2.1 estimates of unobserved clonotypes. Generation probabilities were computed with OLGA for all TCRbeta clonotypes obtained by the gDNA method from several donors. This immuneACCESS table, as held by TCRdb, lists in-frame sequences with V and J called but not all clones. Of the missing ones, under half trace to an unresolved V gene in checked studies; the others have no known cause. That table is the source of V, J and clone size, and D and trimming were worked out from the DNA. This sample comprises hundreds of thousands of clones, 90% to 96% of them detected only once. The ten largest clonotypes hold roughly 0.06% of the sample.

Looking up the germline V gene yields CDR1 MNHEY and CDR2 SVGAGI. The germline V and J ends show losses of 6 bases and 6 bases respectively, and no gene match explains 9 bases of the junction. The CDR3 sequence holds 15 residues, the cysteine and phenylalanine included. Just CDR3 DNA is preserved here, 45 bases in frame from base 1. A word on this clone: Its antigen is currently not known. No quality values exist for individual bases; no much larger clone is one base distant.

The donors were healthy, HIV-negative adults with no recently reported acute infections or vaccinations. Every donor was a Caucasian adult residing in Nashville, Tennessee, USA. CD4+ T cells were enriched by magnetic negative selection; naive cells were then positively selected on CD45RA, and the negative fraction formed the memory subset. After blood collection by leukapheresis, PBMCs were isolated using Ficoll-Histopaque density gradient centrifugation and then cryopreserved in the vapor phase of liquid nitrogen. Purity and quantity of every magnetically sorted T cell population were checked by analytical flow cytometry. Each sorted fraction had its genomic DNA isolated and then quantified by UV absorbance on a Nanodrop 2000c.

Sequenced sample: naive CD4+ T cells sorted from blood. Explained via the paper, the cell subset or site label denotes: CD45RA+ positively selected. The source is a woman aged 25 to 39 in good health. Recombination linked TRBV6-5 to TRBJ2-1; the junction holds 9 bases that match TRBD2. The sequence in DNA is TGTGCCAGCAGGGAGGCGGGAGGGCCGGGCAATGAGCAGTTCTTC. It translates to CASREAGGPGNEQFF.